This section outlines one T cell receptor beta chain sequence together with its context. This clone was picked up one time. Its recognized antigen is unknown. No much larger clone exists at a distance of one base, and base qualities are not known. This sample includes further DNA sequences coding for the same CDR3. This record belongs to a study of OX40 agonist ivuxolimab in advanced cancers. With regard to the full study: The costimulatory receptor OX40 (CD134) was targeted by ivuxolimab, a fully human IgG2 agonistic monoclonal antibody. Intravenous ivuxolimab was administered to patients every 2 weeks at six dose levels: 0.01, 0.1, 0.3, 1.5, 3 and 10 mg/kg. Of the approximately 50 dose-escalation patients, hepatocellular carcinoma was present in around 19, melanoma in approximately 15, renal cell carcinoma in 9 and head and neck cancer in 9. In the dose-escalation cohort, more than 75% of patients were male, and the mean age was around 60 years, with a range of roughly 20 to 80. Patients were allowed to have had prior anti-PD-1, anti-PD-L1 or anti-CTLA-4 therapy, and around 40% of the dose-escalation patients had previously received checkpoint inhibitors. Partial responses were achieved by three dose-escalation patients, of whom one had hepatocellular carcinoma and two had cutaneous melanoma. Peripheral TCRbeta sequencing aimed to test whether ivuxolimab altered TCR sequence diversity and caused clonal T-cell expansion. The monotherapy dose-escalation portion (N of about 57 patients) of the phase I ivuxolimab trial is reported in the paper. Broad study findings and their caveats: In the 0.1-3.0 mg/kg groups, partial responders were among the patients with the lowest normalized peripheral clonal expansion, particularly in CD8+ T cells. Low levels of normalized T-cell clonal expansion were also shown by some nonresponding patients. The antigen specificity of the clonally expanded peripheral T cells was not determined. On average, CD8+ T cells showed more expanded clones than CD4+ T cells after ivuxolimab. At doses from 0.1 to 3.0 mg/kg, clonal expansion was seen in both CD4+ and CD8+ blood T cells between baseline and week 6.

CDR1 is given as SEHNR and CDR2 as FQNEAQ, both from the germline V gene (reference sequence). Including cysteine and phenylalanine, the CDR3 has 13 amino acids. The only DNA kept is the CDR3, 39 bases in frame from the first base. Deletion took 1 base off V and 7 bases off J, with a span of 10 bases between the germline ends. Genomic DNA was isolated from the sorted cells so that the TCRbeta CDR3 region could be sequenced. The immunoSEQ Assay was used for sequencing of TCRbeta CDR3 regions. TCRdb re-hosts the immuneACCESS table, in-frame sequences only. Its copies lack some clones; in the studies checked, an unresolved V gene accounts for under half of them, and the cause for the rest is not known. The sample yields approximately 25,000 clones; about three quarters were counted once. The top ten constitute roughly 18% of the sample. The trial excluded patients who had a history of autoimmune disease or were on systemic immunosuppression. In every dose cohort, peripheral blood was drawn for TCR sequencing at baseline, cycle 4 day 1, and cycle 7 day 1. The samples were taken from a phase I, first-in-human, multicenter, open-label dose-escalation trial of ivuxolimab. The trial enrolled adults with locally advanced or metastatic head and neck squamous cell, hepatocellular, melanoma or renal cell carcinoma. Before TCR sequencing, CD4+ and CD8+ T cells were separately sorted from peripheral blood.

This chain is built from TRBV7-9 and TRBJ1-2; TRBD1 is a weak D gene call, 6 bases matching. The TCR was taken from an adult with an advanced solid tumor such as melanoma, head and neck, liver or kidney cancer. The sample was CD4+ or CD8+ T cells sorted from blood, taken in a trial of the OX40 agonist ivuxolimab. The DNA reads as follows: TGTGCCAGCAGCTTAGGAGGGGGGCGTGGCTACACCTTC. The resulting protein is CASSLGGGRGYTF.